This is a list of T cell receptor beta chains from one sample in a study of T cell changes during pregnancy in multiple sclerosis. TCRdb keeps only in-frame clones here, not all; method: immunoSEQ multiplex PCR. This table has 90,000 to 100,000 clones, 92% appearing once. This sample comprised peripheral blood, obtained after pregnancy. These receptors were obtained from a female donor in good health, enrolled as a control in a pregnancy study. CDR3s leave out the opening cysteine and the closing phenylalanine or tryptophan.

CDR3 length	J gene	V gene	CDR3 protein
12	TRBJ1-1	TRBV6-7	ASIRGTGGTEAF
13	TRBJ1-2	TRBV9	ASSVVGAAGPPYT
11	TRBJ2-7	TRBV11-2	ASKTGLGTEQY
12	TRBJ2-7	TRBV5-4	ASSSAGSPYEQY
12	TRBJ1-4	TRBV6-4	ASSDTGIRGKLF
12	TRBJ2-1	TRBV19	ASSIPQLDYEQF
14	TRBJ2-3	TRBV6-4	ASSDETSGGADTQY
12	TRBJ2-1	TRBV2	ASSYYGDYNEQF
9	TRBJ2-7	TRBV2	ASILSHEQY
13	TRBJ2-1	TRBV15	ATSRWTSGNNEQF
14	TRBJ2-5	TRBV5-1	ASSPDSQGAGETQY
11	TRBJ2-2	TRBV29-1	SATVTNTGELF
13	TRBJ2-1	TRBV11-2	ASSQGFSAYNEQF
14	TRBJ2-1	TRBV6-5	ASSYPTSGTYNEQF
11	TRBJ1-5	TRBV15	ATSRASGKPQH
13	TRBJ2-7	TRBV6-1	ASKVSTSGAYEQY
16	TRBJ1-4	TRBV9	ASSDTSHSGGDGEKLF
11	TRBJ2-3	TRBV19	ASSIVPADTQY
11	TRBJ2-5	TRBV6-4	ASSESGGRTQY
11	TRBJ1-2	TRBV11-2	ASSKTVNYGYT
12	TRBJ2-5	TRBV6-4	ASSDSIGTGTQY
15	TRBJ1-1	TRBV9	ASSRLGTGFLNTEAF
15	TRBJ2-1	TRBV10-3	AISESTGTISYNEQF
12	TRBJ1-2	TRBV6-1	ASKDAAPVEGYT
12	TRBJ2-1	TRBV15	ATSAGLAGNEQF
14	TRBJ2-5	TRBV11-2	ASSLDPSGGFETQY
7	TRBJ2-7	TRBV27	ANGGKQY
16	TRBJ1-1	TRBV7-9	ASSLRDRGRVIGTEAF
11	TRBJ2-5	TRBV7-2	ASSLAGGETQY
11	TRBJ2-2	TRBV30	AWSRTVGGELF
19	TRBJ2-2	TRBV19	ASSQASGSSRPDSNTGELF
17	TRBJ2-3	TRBV4-1	ASSQEGSGVRASTDTQY
14	TRBJ2-6	TRBV2	ASSATDSSGANVLT
17	TRBJ2-1	TRBV7-2	ASSTKRGGILQGGNEQF
12	TRBJ1-1	TRBV6-5	ASSYSRLNTEAF
13	TRBJ1-1	TRBV5-6	ASSLAQGLNTEAF
13	TRBJ1-6	TRBV27	ASTGTPLGNSPLH
9	TRBJ2-7	TRBV29-1	SVDSGYEQY
13	TRBJ1-1	TRBV25-1	ASSESVGGWTEAF
13	TRBJ2-2	TRBV5-6	ASSWMDRGTGELF
13	TRBJ1-5	TRBV6-6	ASSGGTASNQPQH
11	TRBJ1-1	TRBV2	ASSATVGTEAF
15	TRBJ1-1	TRBV5-1	ASSPGQAGIRNTEAF
12	TRBJ2-5	TRBV28	ASTVAGFQETQY
14	TRBJ2-4	TRBV5-4	ASSSRTARAKNIQY
11	TRBJ2-7	TRBV5-1	ASTFIYGNEQY
12	TRBJ2-7	TRBV19	ASNLTRNSYEQY
12	TRBJ2-1	TRBV4-1	ATHLYPGAAEQF
13	TRBJ2-7	TRBV6-5	ASRSTSGGAAEQY